This TCR beta chain was sequenced in a study of blood T cell repertoires in COVID-19. Study-wide background: Sources were T cells, B-cell-depleted T cells, or PBMCs; the material itself was cDNA or gDNA.

This CDR3 is 13 amino acids long. Sequencing was performed with immunoSEQ multiplex PCR; in TCRdb, only in-frame clones are kept and a portion is missing. This table has 200,000 to 250,000 clones, approximately 80% appearing once. The chain recombines TRBV21-1 with TRBJ2-7; the table assigns TRBD1, which was not confirmed against the DNA. TRBV21-1 is designated a pseudogene. The sample comprised peripheral blood. The TCR sequence derives from a woman between 50 and 59 years old with acute or convalescent COVID-19. The CDR3 protein is CAKTDRSSYEQYF. For the CDR3, the DNA is TGTGCCAAAACGGACAGGAGCTCCTACGAGCAGTACTTC.